These 23 T cell receptor beta chains were sequenced from one sample in a study of T-cell memory formation after mild COVID-19. TCRdb used MiXCR to reprocess the 5' RACE reads, holding one entry per CDR3 protein. The data show approximately 65,000 distinct CDR3 sequences, with around 17% seen just once and around 29% held by the top ten. Sequenced input: PBMCs or a T cell subset sorted from them (not recorded which). The receptors shown here come from an adult woman who had mild COVID-19 (a few samples of this study predate the infection). Cell type and time point are not known.

This chain joins TRBV7-9 and TRBJ1-1; 9 positions agree with TRBD1. Trimming took 6 bases from V and 1 from J; bases not matched to a gene: 6. The length of the CDR3 is 15 residues. CDR1 SEHNR and CDR2 FQNEAQ come from the germline V gene (reference sequence). CDR3 residues: CASRDPGQGNTEAFF. The DNA for the CDR3 is TGTGCCAGCAGAGACCCGGGACAGGGGAACACTGAAGCTTTCTTT.

The chain recombines TRBV9 with TRBJ1-1; possible D gene TRBD1, 6 bases. The CDR3 has 15 amino acids. The V gene lost 0 bases and the J gene lost 1 base, with 10 bases spanning the gap. Germline CDR1 and CDR2: SGDLS and YYNGEE. CDR3 sequence: CASSVGVGGNTEAFF. Here the CDR3 DNA reads TGTGCCAGCAGCGTAGGGGTAGGGGGGAACACTGAAGCTTTCTTT.

J is TRBJ2-7 and V is TRBV20-1; D is ambiguous. The CDR3 contains 12 residues. V gave up 1 base and J gave up 4 bases, with 8 bases separating them. Per the germline V gene, CDR1 is DFQATT and CDR2 is SNEGSKA (reference sequence). Here the CDR3 reads CSARVSEYEQYF. CDR3 DNA sequence: TGCAGTGCTAGAGTATCCGAATACGAGCAGTACTTC.

The rearrangement links TRBV4-2 to TRBJ1-5, with D maybe TRBD1 (6 bases). The germline V and J ends were trimmed by 0 bases and 8 bases, with 17 bases remaining between them. CDR1 and CDR2 (germline): LGHNA, YNFKEQ. The CDR3 consists of 16 residues. The CDR3 bases are TGTGCCAGCAGCCAAGAGGGGGCGGCCCTGTCGGAGCCCCAGCATTTT. As protein: CASSQEGAALSEPQHF.

This chain links TRBV6-2 or TRBV6-3 with TRBJ2-5, with D possibly being TRBD1 (6 bases). Trimming took 2 bases from V and 4 from J, leaving 20 bases between them. The CDR3 extends over 17 amino acids. Germline V gene lookup returns CDR1 MNHEY and CDR2 SVGEGT. The CDR3 region has the DNA TGTGCCAGCAGTTACCTGGTCGTCGTGGTAGGGGGAGAGACCCAGTACTTC. It is translated as CASSYLVVVVGGETQYF.

This sequence joins TRBV5-1 and TRBJ2-7; TRBD2 is a possible D gene (6 bases). V gave up 3 bases and J gave up 3 bases, with 10 bases separating them. This CDR3 is built from 13 residues. Germline V gene lookup returns CDR1 SGHRS and CDR2 YFSETQ. The DNA of the CDR3 is TGCGCCAGCAGCTCGGGGGACCGCTACGAGCAGTACTTC. Its translation: CASSSGDRYEQYF.

The chain employs TRBV29-1 and TRBJ2-1; 12 bases match TRBD2. V lost 7 bases to trimming and J lost 5 bases; unmatched junction nucleotides: 3. The germline V gene encodes CDR1 SQVTM and CDR2 ANQGSEA. The CDR3 runs to 13 residues. The CDR3 loop reads CSGWTSGDNEQFF. In DNA, the CDR3 is TGCAGCGGTTGGACTAGCGGGGACAATGAGCAGTTCTTC.

This clonotype was detected only a few times. The rearrangement uses TRBV12-3 or TRBV12-4 and TRBJ1-1; D remains unclear. V shed 3 bases and J shed 1 base, with 9 bases lying between them. The CDR3 has 14 amino acids. The CDR3 coding sequence is TGTGCCAGCAGTTTCGGACCTTCGAACACTGAAGCTTTCTTT. It codes for CASSFGPSNTEAFF.

This rearrangement joins TRBV7-2 to TRBJ2-3, with TRBD2 matching 12 bases. The CDR3 is 17 amino acids. Germline V gives CDR1 SGHTA, CDR2 FQGNSA. Trimming cost V 3 bases and J 4 bases; bases outside gene matches: 8. CDR3 sequence (DNA): TGTGCCAGCAGCTTCCCGCCTAGCGGGAGGGCGTCAGATACGCAGTATTTT. Amino acids: CASSFPPSGRASDTQYF.

There are a few counts of this clonotype. V and J are TRBV9 and TRBJ2-3, with D maybe TRBD2 (5 bases). The CDR3 consists of 16 residues. V lost 0 bases to trimming and J lost 3 bases, with 14 bases between them. CDR1 and CDR2 (germline): SGDLS, YYNGEE. CDR3 DNA sequence: TGTGCCAGCAGCGTAGGGGGAGCGGTGGGGACAGATACGCAGTATTTT. It translates to CASSVGGAVGTDTQYF.

This clonotype was seen repeatedly, ten times or more. This chain's CDR3 is CATSRDRRAGDETQYF. DNA of the CDR3: TGTGCCACCAGCAGAGATCGTAGGGCAGGGGATGAGACCCAGTACTTC. The chain employs TRBV15 and TRBJ2-5; maybe TRBD1 (6 bases). Germline CDR1 is LNHNV and CDR2 is YYDKDF (reference sequence). This CDR3 region has 16 residues. V was shortened by 0 bases and J by 5 bases, with 16 bases between the two germline ends.

This chain links TRBV7-2 with TRBJ2-1; TRBD2 aligns across 9 bases. Germline assignment: CDR1 SGHTA and CDR2 FQGNSA. Trimming at V came to 0 bases and at J to 4 bases, leaving 4 bases not matched to a gene. The CDR3 covers 16 residues. CDR3 amino acids: CASSLALAGIYNEQFF. The CDR3 DNA is TGTGCCAGCAGCTTAGCGCTAGCGGGGATTTACAATGAGCAGTTCTTC.

This clonotype was counted between two and nine times. The V and J genes are TRBV10-3 and TRBJ1-1; the D gene is possibly TRBD1 (5 bases). CDR3 size: 12 residues. Trimming removed 3 bases at V and 10 bases at J, with 12 bases between. Germline CDR1 and CDR2: ENHRY and SYGVKD. CDR3 in amino acids: CAISEPGEGAFF. CDR3 bases: TGTGCCATCAGTGAACCGGGGGAAGGAGCTTTCTTT.

There are a few counts of this clonotype. The chain is built from TRBV27 and TRBJ2-5, with D possibly called TRBD1 or TRBD2 (7 bases each). CDR3 length equals 13 residues. Trimming removed 11 bases at V and 1 base at J, with 14 bases between. CDR1 is MNHEY, CDR2 SMNVEV, per germline (reference sequence). The CDR3 DNA follows: TGTGCCGCCGGGGAGGGGGCCCAAGAGACCCAGTACTTC. Translation gives CAAGEGAQETQYF.

The genes are TRBV12-3 or TRBV12-4 and TRBJ1-5, with 9 bases matching TRBD1. V trimming: 1 base; J trimming: 5 bases; junction bases outside the gene matches: 3. The CDR3 loop spans 15 amino acids. The CDR3 region is CASSLDGTGYQPQHF. DNA of the CDR3: TGTGCCAGCAGTTTAGATGGGACAGGGTATCAGCCCCAGCATTTT.

In its sample, this clonotype was seen a few times. The V and J genes are TRBV6-5 and TRBJ2-1, with D tentatively TRBD2 (6 bases). The CDR3 is made up of 17 amino acids. V was shortened by 0 bases and J by 8 bases, with 20 bases between the two germline ends. Germline assignment: CDR1 MNHEY and CDR2 SVGAGI. CDR3 DNA: TGTGCCAGCAGTTACTCGAATTTCGACGGAGGGCGGGATGAGCAGTTCTTC. This codes for CASSYSNFDGGRDEQFF.

This clonotype was counted between two and nine times. The chain carries TRBV25-1 and TRBJ2-5; D is unclear. Germline assignment: CDR1 MGHDK and CDR2 SYGVNS. V was trimmed by 4 bases and J by 5 bases, leaving 11 bases between them. The CDR3 extends over 13 amino acids. The CDR3 DNA reads as TGTGCCAGCAGTGTAGACTCTCGGGAGACCCAGTACTTC. Protein sequence: CASSVDSRETQYF.

The sample holds a few counts of this clonotype. The chain has TRBV28 and TRBJ2-1, with D hard to call. Germline CDR1 MDHEN, CDR2 SYDVKM. The CDR3 runs to 17 residues. The germline V and J ends were trimmed by 6 bases and 7 bases, with 25 bases remaining between them. The CDR3 DNA follows: TGTGCCAGCAGCCCAAGACTTGGTGACTCCGTTTGGAATGAGCAGTTCTTC. It specifies CASSPRLGDSVWNEQFF.

This clonotype was observed at least ten times. The rearrangement joins TRBV29-1 to TRBJ2-7; 9 bases fit TRBD1. This CDR3 has 13 amino acids. V shed 8 bases and J 2 bases; nucleotides not matched to a gene: 7. The V gene's germline CDR1 is SQVTM and CDR2 ANQGSEA. CDR3 residues: CSLRDRVPYEQYF. CDR3 DNA sequence: TGCAGCCTCCGGGACAGGGTGCCCTACGAGCAGTACTTC.

The DNA for the CDR3 is TGCGCCAGCAGCGACACCTGGGGGGGCACCCTTGAGCAGTTCTTC. Translation: CASSDTWGGTLEQFF. The chain couples TRBV5-1 to TRBJ2-1, with a weak D call TRBD2 (7 bases). CDR3 size: 15 residues. In germline, CDR1 is SGHRS, CDR2 YFSETQ. The V end lost 4 bases, the J end lost 9 bases, and 20 bases lay between the germline ends.

The gene calls are TRBV4-1 and TRBJ2-7; unclear D gene. V lost 0 bases and J lost 4, with 16 bases in between. The length of the CDR3 is 16 residues. Germline values: CDR1 MGHRA, CDR2 YSYEKL. The DNA for the CDR3 is TGCGCCAGCAGCCAAGATTCCCAGGAGCTTGCTTACGAGCAGTACTTC. This sequence encodes CASSQDSQELAYEQYF.

This clonotype was seen only a few times. This chain links TRBV6-5 with TRBJ1-1; no clear D. Between the trimmed V and J ends, which lost 2 bases and 2 bases, there was a span of 6 bases. Germline V gives CDR1 MNHEY, CDR2 SVGAGI. This CDR3 comprises 13 residues. The CDR3: CASSYTSNTEAFF. The DNA for the CDR3 is TGTGCCAGCAGTTACACCAGCAACACTGAAGCTTTCTTT.

This clonotype came up a few times. The genes are TRBV7-8 and TRBJ1-1; D perhaps matches TRBD1 (5 bases). The CDR3 spans 13 residues. V was shortened by 4 bases and J by 8 bases, with 14 bases between the two germline ends. CDR1 SGHVS and CDR2 FQNEAQ come from the germline V gene. The CDR3: CASSWGGVREAFF. Here the CDR3 DNA reads TGTGCCAGCAGCTGGGGGGGGGTACGCGAAGCTTTCTTT.